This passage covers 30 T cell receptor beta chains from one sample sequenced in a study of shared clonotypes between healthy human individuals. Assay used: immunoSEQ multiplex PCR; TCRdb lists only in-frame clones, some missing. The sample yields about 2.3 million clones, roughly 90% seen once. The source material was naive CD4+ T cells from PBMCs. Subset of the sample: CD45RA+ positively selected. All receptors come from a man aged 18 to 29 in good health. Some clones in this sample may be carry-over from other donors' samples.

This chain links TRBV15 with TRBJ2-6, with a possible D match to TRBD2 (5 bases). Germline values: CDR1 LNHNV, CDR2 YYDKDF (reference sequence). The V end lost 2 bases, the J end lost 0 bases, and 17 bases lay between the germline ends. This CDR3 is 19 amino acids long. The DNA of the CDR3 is TGTGCCACCAGCAGACAGGACTTCTTTTTTTACTCTGGGGCCAACGTCCTGACTTTC. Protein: CATSRQDFFFYSGANVLTF. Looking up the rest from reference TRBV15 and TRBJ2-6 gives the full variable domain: DAMVIQNPRYQVTQFGKPVTLSCSQTLNHNVMYWYQQKSSQAPKLLFHYYDKDFNNEADTPDNFQSRRPNTSFCFLDIRSPGLGDTAMYLCATSRQDFFFYSGANVLTFGAGSRLTVL.

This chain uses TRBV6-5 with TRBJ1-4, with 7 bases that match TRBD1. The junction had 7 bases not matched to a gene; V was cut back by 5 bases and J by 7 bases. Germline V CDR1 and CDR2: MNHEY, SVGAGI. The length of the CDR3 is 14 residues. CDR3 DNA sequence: TGTGCCAGCAGTCTACTCCGGGACAGTGAAAAACTGTTTTTT. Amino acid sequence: CASSLLRDSEKLFF.

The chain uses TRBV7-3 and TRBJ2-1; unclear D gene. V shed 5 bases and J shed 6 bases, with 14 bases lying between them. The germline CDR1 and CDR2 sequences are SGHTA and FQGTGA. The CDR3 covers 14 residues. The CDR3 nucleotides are TGTGCCAGCAGCCCCGTCGGGCCCGGCAATGAGCAGTTCTTC. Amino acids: CASSPVGPGNEQFF.

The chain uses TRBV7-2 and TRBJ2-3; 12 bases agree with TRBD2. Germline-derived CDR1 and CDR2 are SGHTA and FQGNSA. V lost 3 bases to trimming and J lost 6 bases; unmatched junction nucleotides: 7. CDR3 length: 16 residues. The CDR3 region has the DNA TGTGCCAGCAGCTTGACTAGCGGGAGCAATTGGGATACGCAGTATTTT. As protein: CASSLTSGSNWDTQYF.

This CDR3 reads CASIPRGTNTGELFF. The CDR3 nucleotides are TGTGCCAGCATTCCCAGGGGGACGAACACCGGGGAGCTGTTTTTT. The rearrangement joins TRBV9 to TRBJ2-2; 7 nucleotides match TRBD1. Looked up from germline, CDR1 is SGDLS and CDR2 is YYNGEE. The CDR3 consists of 15 residues. V gave up 6 bases and J gave up 0 bases; unmatched junction bases: 5.

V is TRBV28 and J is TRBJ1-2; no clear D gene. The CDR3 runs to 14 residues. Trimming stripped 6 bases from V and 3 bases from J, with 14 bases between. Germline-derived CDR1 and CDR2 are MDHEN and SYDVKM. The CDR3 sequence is CASSQVWDYYGYTF. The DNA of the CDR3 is TGTGCCAGCAGCCAAGTTTGGGATTACTATGGCTACACCTTC.

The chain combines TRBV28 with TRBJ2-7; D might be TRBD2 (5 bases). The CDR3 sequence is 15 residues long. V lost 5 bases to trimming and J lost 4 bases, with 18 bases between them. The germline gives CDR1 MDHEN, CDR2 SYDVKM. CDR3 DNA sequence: TGTGCCAGCAGTCCCAGGACTCCCTATGCGTACGAGCAGTACTTC. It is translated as CASSPRTPYAYEQYF.

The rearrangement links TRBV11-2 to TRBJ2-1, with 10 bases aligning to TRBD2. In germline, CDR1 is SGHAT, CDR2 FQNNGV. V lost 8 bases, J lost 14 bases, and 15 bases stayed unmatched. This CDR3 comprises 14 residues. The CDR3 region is CASSHRGLAGVKFF. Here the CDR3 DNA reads TGTGCCAGCTCACACCGTGGGCTAGCGGGAGTGAAGTTCTTC.

CDR3 amino acids: CASSRRTSEDTQYF. Here the CDR3 DNA reads TGTGCCAGCTCCCGCAGGACTAGCGAAGATACGCAGTATTTT. V and J are TRBV18 and TRBJ2-3, with 9 bases matching TRBD2. CDR1 KGHSH and CDR2 LQKENI come from the germline V gene. The CDR3 contains 14 residues. V dropped 6 bases and J dropped 5; count of bases not matched to a gene: 6.

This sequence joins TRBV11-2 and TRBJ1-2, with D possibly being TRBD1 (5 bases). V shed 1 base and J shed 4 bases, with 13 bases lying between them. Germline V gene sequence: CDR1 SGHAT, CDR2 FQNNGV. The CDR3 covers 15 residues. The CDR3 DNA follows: TGTGCCAGCAGCTTAGCGGGCAGGGATGGCTATGGCTACACCTTC. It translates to CASSLAGRDGYGYTF.

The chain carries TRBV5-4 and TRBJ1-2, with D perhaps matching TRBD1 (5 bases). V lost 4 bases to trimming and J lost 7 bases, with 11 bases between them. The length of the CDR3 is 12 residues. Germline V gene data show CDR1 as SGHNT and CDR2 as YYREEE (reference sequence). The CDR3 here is CASSRDAAGYTF. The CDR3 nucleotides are TGTGCCAGCAGCCGGGACGCGGCTGGCTACACCTTC.

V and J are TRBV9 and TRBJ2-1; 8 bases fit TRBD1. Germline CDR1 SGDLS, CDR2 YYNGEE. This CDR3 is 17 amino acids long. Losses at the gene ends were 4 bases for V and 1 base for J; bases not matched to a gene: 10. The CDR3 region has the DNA TGTGCCAGCAGCATTCACCGGGACAGGATGTCCTACAATGAGCAGTTCTTC. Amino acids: CASSIHRDRMSYNEQFF.

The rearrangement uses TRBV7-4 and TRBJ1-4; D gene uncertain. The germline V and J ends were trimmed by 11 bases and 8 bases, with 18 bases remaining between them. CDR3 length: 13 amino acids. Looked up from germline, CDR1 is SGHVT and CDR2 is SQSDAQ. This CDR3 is CALTPGFQEKLFF. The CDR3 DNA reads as TGTGCCTTAACCCCCGGTTTCCAGGAAAAACTGTTTTTT.

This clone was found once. The CDR3 DNA is TGTGCCAGCAGCGAGACAATAGGTGGTGGCTACACCTTC. Translated, it gives CASSETIGGGYTF. The rearrangement joins TRBV9 to TRBJ1-2; D gene ambiguous. V was shortened by 3 bases and J by 7 bases, with 13 bases between the two germline ends. The CDR3 consists of 13 residues. Germline CDR1 SGDLS, CDR2 YYNGEE.

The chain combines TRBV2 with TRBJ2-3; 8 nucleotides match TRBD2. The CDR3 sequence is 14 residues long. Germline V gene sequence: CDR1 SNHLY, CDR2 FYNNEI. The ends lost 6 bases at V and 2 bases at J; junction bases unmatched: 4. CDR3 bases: TGTGCCAGCAGGGGCGGGAGGACCACAGATACGCAGTATTTT. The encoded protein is CASRGGRTTDTQYF.

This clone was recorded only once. CDR3: CASSLPGQGQETQYF. Written as DNA, the CDR3 is TGTGCCAGCAGCTTGCCCGGACAAGGCCAAGAGACCCAGTACTTC. V and J are TRBV7-9 and TRBJ2-5; D might be TRBD1 (5 bases). V dropped 3 bases and J dropped 1 base, with 12 bases sitting between them. CDR3 length: 15 residues. From germline, CDR1 is SEHNR and CDR2 FQNEAQ (reference sequence).

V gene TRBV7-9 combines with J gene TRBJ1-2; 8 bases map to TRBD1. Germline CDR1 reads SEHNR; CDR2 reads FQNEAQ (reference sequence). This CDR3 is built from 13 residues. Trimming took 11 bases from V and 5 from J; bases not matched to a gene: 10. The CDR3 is CAEGQAPDYGYTF. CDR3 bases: TGTGCCGAGGGACAGGCGCCGGATTATGGCTACACCTTC.

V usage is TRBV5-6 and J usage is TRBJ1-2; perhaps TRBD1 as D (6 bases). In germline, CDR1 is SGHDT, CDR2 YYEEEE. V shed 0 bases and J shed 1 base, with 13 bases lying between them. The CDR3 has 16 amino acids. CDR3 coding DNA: TGTGCCAGCAGCTTGGTTTCAGGGGCCCTTAACTATGGCTACACCTTC. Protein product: CASSLVSGALNYGYTF.

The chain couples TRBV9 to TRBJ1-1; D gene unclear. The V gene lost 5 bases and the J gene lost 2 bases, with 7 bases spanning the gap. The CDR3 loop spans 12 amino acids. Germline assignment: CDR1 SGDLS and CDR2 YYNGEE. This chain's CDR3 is CASRDDNTEAFF. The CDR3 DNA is TGTGCCAGCAGGGACGATAACACTGAAGCTTTCTTT.

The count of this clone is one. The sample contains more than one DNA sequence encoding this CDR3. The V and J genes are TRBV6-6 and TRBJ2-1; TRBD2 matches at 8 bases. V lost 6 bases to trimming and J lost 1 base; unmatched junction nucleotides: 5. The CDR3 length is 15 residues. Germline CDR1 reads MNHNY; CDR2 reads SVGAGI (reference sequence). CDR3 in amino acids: CASRDSGSSYNEQFF. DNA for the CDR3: TGTGCCAGCAGGGACAGCGGGAGTTCCTACAATGAGCAGTTCTTC.

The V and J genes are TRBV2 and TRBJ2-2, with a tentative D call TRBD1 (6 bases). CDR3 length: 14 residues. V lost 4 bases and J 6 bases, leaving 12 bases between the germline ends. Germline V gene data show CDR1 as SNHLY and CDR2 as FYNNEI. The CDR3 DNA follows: TGTGCCAGCAGTGGAGTGCAGGGGCCCGGGGAGCTGTTTTTT. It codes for CASSGVQGPGELFF. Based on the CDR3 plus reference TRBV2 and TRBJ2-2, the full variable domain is EPEVTQTPSHQVTQMGQEVILRCVPISNHLYFYWYRQILGQKVEFLVSFYNNEISEKSEIFDDQFSVERPDGSNFTLKIRSTKLEDSAMYFCASSGVQGPGELFFGEGSRLTVL.

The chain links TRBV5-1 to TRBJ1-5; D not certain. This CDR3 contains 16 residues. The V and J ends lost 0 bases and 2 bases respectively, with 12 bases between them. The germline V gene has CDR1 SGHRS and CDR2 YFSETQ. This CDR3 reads CASSLGAASGNQPQHF. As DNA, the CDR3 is TGCGCCAGCAGCTTGGGGGCGGCTTCTGGCAATCAGCCCCAGCATTTT.

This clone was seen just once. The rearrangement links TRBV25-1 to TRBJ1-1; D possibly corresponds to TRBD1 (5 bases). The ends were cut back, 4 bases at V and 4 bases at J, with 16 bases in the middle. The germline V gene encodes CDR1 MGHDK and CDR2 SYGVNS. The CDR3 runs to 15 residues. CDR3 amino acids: CASSAGRGVGTEAFF. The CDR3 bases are TGTGCCAGCAGTGCTGGCCGGGGGGTGGGCACTGAAGCTTTCTTT. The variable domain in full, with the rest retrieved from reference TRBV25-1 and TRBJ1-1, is EADIYQTPRYLVIGTGKKITLECSQTMGHDKMYWYQQDPGMELHLIHYSYGVNSTEKGDLSSESTVSRIRTEHFPLTLESARPSHTSQYLCASSAGRGVGTEAFFGQGTRLTVV.

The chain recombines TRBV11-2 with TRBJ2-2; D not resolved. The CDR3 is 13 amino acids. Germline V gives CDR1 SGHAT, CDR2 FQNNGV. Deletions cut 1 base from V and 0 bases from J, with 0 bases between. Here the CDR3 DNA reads TGTGCCAGCAGCTTAGCGAACACCGGGGAGCTGTTTTTT. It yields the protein CASSLANTGELFF.

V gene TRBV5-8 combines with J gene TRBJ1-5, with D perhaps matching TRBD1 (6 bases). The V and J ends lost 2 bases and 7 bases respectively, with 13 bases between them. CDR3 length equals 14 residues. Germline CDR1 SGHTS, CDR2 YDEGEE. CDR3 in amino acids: CASSFRGGAQPQHF. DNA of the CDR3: TGTGCCAGCAGCTTTCGGGGGGGGGCCCAGCCCCAGCATTTT.

The CDR3 coding sequence is TGCGCCAGCAGCTTGGTAGGGCGGGAAGCGTACGAGCAGTACTTC. Its protein product is CASSLVGREAYEQYF. The V and J genes are TRBV5-1 and TRBJ2-7; D might be TRBD2 (6 bases). Looked up from germline, CDR1 is SGHRS and CDR2 is YFSETQ. This CDR3 comprises 15 residues. V lost 0 bases and J lost 4, with 14 bases in between.

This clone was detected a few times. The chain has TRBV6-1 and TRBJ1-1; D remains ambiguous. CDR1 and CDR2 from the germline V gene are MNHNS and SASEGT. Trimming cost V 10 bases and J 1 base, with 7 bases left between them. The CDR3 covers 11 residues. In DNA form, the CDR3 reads TGTGCCACCCTCAAGAACACTGAAGCTTTCTTT. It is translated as CATLKNTEAFF.

CDR3 in amino acids: CASSSSSSGANVLTF. The CDR3 nucleotides are TGTGCCAGCAGTTCCAGTAGCTCTGGGGCCAACGTCCTGACTTTC. The genes are TRBV28 and TRBJ2-6; D remains ambiguous. Trimming left V 4 bases short and J 0 bases short, with 7 bases between. This CDR3 contains 15 residues. Germline CDR1 and CDR2: MDHEN and SYDVKM.

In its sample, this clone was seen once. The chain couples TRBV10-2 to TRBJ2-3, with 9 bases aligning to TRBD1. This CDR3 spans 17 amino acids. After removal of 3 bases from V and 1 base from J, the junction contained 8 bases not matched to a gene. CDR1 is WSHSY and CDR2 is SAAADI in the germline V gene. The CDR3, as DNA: TGCGCCAGCAGTGACCCGAGGGGACAGGGACGCACAGATACGCAGTATTTT. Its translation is CASSDPRGQGRTDTQYF.

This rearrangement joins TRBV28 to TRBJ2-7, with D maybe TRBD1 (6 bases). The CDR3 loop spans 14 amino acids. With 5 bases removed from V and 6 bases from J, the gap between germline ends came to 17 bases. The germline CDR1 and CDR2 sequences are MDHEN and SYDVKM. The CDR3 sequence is CASSILQGGFEQYF. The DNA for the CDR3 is TGTGCCAGCAGTATATTACAGGGTGGGTTCGAGCAGTACTTC.